One and the same sample provided the 28 T cell receptor beta chains below, sequenced in a study of Tregs in tolerant kidney transplant recipients. The method was immunoSEQ multiplex PCR; TCRdb's version includes in-frame clones alone and lacks a portion of them. This sample yields about 110,000 clones, of which roughly 90% are seen a single time; roughly 0.31% belongs to the top ten. The sequencing used CD4+ T cells from blood, collected before the transplant. All receptors come from a human donor who received a combined kidney and bone marrow transplant.

This chain connects TRBV19 to TRBJ2-1; D not certain. V shed 0 bases and J shed 0 bases, with 9 bases lying between them. The germline CDR1 and CDR2 sequences are LNHDA and SQIVND (reference sequence). The CDR3 is 16 amino acids. CDR3 nucleotides: TGTGCCAGTAGTATAGAACCGTCGAGCTCCTACAATGAGCAGTTCTTC. It encodes CASSIEPSSSYNEQFF.

The chain carries TRBV19 and TRBJ2-7; D is ambiguous. The V end lost 5 bases, the J end lost 6 bases, and 14 bases lay between the germline ends. The CDR3 contains 13 residues. Germline lookup yields CDR1 LNHDA and CDR2 SQIVND (reference sequence). The CDR3 DNA reads as TGTGCCAGTAGTCCCAGGTCGTTCAGCGAGCAGTACTTC. Its translation: CASSPRSFSEQYF.

The V gene is TRBV5-6, the J gene TRBJ2-3; 9 nucleotides agree with TRBD2. CDR1 and CDR2 from the germline V gene are SGHDT and YYEEEE. Unmatched junction bases numbered 12, after V lost 4 bases and J lost 6 bases. The CDR3 extends over 16 amino acids. The CDR3 reads CASSPRLLRGGDTQYF. The CDR3 region has the DNA TGTGCCAGCAGCCCTCGACTGTTGCGGGGGGGTGATACGCAGTATTTT.

The chain is built from TRBV6-1 and TRBJ2-1; 11 nucleotides align to TRBD2. Trimming removed 7 bases from V and 7 bases from J; junction bases left unmatched: 6. Germline assignment: CDR1 MNHNS and CDR2 SASEGT. The CDR3 loop spans 14 amino acids. CDR3 sequence reads: CASTRTSGLNEQFF. The CDR3 DNA follows: TGTGCCAGCACTAGGACTAGCGGGCTGAATGAGCAGTTCTTC.

This chain links TRBV19 with TRBJ1-5, with TRBD1 matching over 7 bases. Trimming took 6 bases from V and 4 from J; bases not matched to a gene: 9. This CDR3 has 15 residues. The germline V gene encodes CDR1 LNHDA and CDR2 SQIVND (reference sequence). DNA for the CDR3: TGTGCCAGTAGCCCAGTCGGGACAGTAAATCAGCCCCAGCATTTT. This codes for CASSPVGTVNQPQHF.

This CDR3 is CASSPESNQPQHF. CDR3 coding DNA: TGTGCCAGCTCACCAGAGAGCAATCAGCCCCAGCATTTT. The chain uses TRBV18 and TRBJ1-5; the D is unclear. Germline V gene data show CDR1 as KGHSH and CDR2 as LQKENI. The CDR3 loop spans 13 amino acids. Deletions cut 2 bases from V and 1 base from J, with 3 bases between.

The chain links TRBV7-2 to TRBJ1-2, with TRBD1 as a possible D gene (5 bases). Trimming cost V 1 base and J 4 bases, with 10 bases left between them. Germline CDR1 and CDR2: SGHTA and FQGNSA. The CDR3 is 14 residues long. The CDR3 here is CASSLEGQGYGYTF. The CDR3 region has the DNA TGTGCCAGCAGCTTAGAGGGGCAGGGCTATGGCTACACCTTC. The full variable domain, completed using reference TRBV7-2 and TRBJ1-2, is GAGVSQSPSNKVTEKGKDVELRCDPISGHTALYWYRQSLGQGLEFLIYFQGNSAPDKSGLPSDRFSAERTGGSVSTLTIQRTQQEDSAVYLCASSLEGQGYGYTFGSGTRLTVV.

This chain connects TRBV7-2 to TRBJ2-1; the match to TRBD2 covers 8 bases. The germline V gene has CDR1 SGHTA and CDR2 FQGNSA. The length of the CDR3 is 15 residues. V was pared by 5 bases and J by 3 bases, with 6 bases of the junction left unmatched. The CDR3, as DNA: TGTGCCAGCAGCGCTGGACTAGCAGGCTACAATGAGCAGTTCTTC. Translation gives CASSAGLAGYNEQFF.

The V and J genes are TRBV27 and TRBJ2-3; 8 nucleotides match TRBD1. Germline V gene data show CDR1 as MNHEY and CDR2 as SMNVEV (reference sequence). This CDR3 is 16 amino acids long. Unmatched junction bases numbered 11, after V lost 2 bases and J lost 7 bases. The CDR3 loop reads CASSLGWTGTINTQYF. The DNA for the CDR3 is TGTGCCAGCAGTTTAGGGTGGACAGGGACCATTAATACGCAGTATTTT.

This sequence joins TRBV5-4 and TRBJ2-3; 9 bases map to TRBD2. Germline CDR1 SGHNT, CDR2 YYREEE (reference sequence). Trimming removed 0 bases from V and 4 bases from J; junction bases left unmatched: 6. CDR3 size: 16 residues. The CDR3 is CASSLAGGGVADTQYF. The CDR3 DNA follows: TGTGCCAGCAGCTTGGCTGGCGGGGGGGTTGCAGATACGCAGTATTTT.

The J gene is TRBJ1-1, the V gene TRBV5-1; D is unresolved. Trimming took 0 bases from V and 0 from J, leaving 9 bases between them. The CDR3 contains 15 residues. Germline CDR1 SGHRS, CDR2 YFSETQ. The CDR3 DNA is TGCGCCAGCAGCTTGGCGTCAGGCCTGAACACTGAAGCTTTCTTT. Amino acids: CASSLASGLNTEAFF.

This clone was observed a single time. The chain recombines TRBV7-2 with TRBJ2-3, with 10 bases fitting TRBD2. With 1 base clipped from V and 4 bases from J, the junction kept 8 bases outside the gene matches. The V gene's germline CDR1 is SGHTA and CDR2 FQGNSA. The CDR3 has 17 residues. CDR3 nucleotide sequence: TGTGCCAGCAGCTTAGAGCCTAGCGGGGGAGGAGCAGATACGCAGTATTTT. Amino acid sequence: CASSLEPSGGGADTQYF.

The V gene is TRBV7-2, the J gene TRBJ1-1; 7 bases align to TRBD1. Unmatched junction bases numbered 6, after V lost 1 base and J lost 4 bases. The germline gives CDR1 SGHTA, CDR2 FQGNSA. The CDR3 has 15 residues. The DNA for the CDR3 is TGTGCCAGCAGCTTAGGATCCAGGGGGAGCACTGAAGCTTTCTTT. Encoded protein: CASSLGSRGSTEAFF.

The chain recombines TRBV2 with TRBJ1-4; perhaps TRBD1 as D (6 bases). In germline, CDR1 is SNHLY, CDR2 FYNNEI. V dropped 6 bases and J dropped 17 bases, with 16 bases sitting between them. This CDR3 has 11 amino acids. The CDR3 sequence is CASSPGESRFF. The CDR3 DNA sequence: TGTGCCAGCAGCCCAGGGGAATCGCGTTTTTTT.

The chain uses TRBV18 and TRBJ1-4; a possible D gene is TRBD1 (6 bases). CDR1 is KGHSH and CDR2 is LQKENI in the germline V gene. V lost 4 bases and J 7 bases, leaving 13 bases between the germline ends. The length of the CDR3 is 14 residues. Here the CDR3 reads CASSRQGKGEKLFF. As DNA, the CDR3 is TGTGCCAGCTCACGCCAGGGGAAGGGTGAAAAACTGTTTTTT.

The J gene is TRBJ2-3, the V gene TRBV6-6; D may be TRBD2 (6 bases). Trimming took 2 bases from V and 6 from J, leaving 18 bases between them. CDR1 is MNHNY and CDR2 is SVGAGI in the germline V gene (reference sequence). The CDR3 consists of 16 residues. CDR3 coding DNA: TGTGCCAGCAGTTACCCTCAAGGGCGGGGATGGGATACGCAGTATTTT. It codes for CASSYPQGRGWDTQYF.

The chain has TRBV7-2 and TRBJ1-2; D gene unclear. The CDR3 consists of 16 residues. Germline V gives CDR1 SGHTA, CDR2 FQGNSA. V gave up 2 bases and J gave up 4 bases, with 17 bases separating them. The CDR3 is CASSLNLLSGRYGYTF. Written as DNA, the CDR3 is TGTGCCAGCAGCTTAAATCTTCTGTCAGGCCGCTATGGCTACACCTTC.

The chain joins TRBV15 to TRBJ1-1; no definite D call. CDR1 and CDR2 (germline): LNHNV, YYDKDF (reference sequence). The CDR3 has 14 amino acids. The ends were cut back, 0 bases at V and 0 bases at J, with 5 bases in the middle. The CDR3: CATSREAVNTEAFF. The CDR3 DNA follows: TGTGCCACCAGCAGAGAGGCGGTGAACACTGAAGCTTTCTTT.

This chain uses TRBV5-4 with TRBJ1-3; D call uncertain. The germline CDR1 and CDR2 sequences are SGHNT and YYREEE (reference sequence). V dropped 4 bases and J dropped 5 bases, with 16 bases sitting between them. The CDR3 has 15 residues. CDR3 coding DNA: TGTGCCAGCAGCCAAAAGGGAGGGCTGAGAAACACCATATATTTT. Translating gives CASSQKGGLRNTIYF.

The gene calls are TRBV2 and TRBJ2-7; TRBD2 matches 8 bases. The germline V gene encodes CDR1 SNHLY and CDR2 FYNNEI. The length of the CDR3 is 16 residues. Germline trimming cut 5 bases from V and 5 bases from J; bases unmatched to any gene: 14. CDR3 sequence reads: CASSPPRGGGPHEQYF. CDR3 coding DNA: TGTGCCAGCAGTCCCCCTCGGGGCGGGGGGCCCCACGAGCAGTACTTC.

V usage is TRBV10-1 and J usage is TRBJ2-3, with a possible D match to TRBD1 (6 bases). Germline lookup yields CDR1 WNHNN and CDR2 SYGVQD (reference sequence). Trimming cost V 10 bases and J 1 base, with 12 bases left between them. The CDR3 covers 13 residues. CDR3 in amino acids: CATGDRRTDTQYF. The CDR3 region has the DNA TGCGCCACCGGAGACAGGCGCACAGATACGCAGTATTTT.

The J gene is TRBJ2-1, the V gene TRBV18, with a tentative D call TRBD1 (5 bases). V dropped 4 bases and J dropped 2 bases, with 18 bases sitting between them. Germline assignment: CDR1 KGHSH and CDR2 LQKENI. The CDR3 runs 17 residues. CDR3 loop: CASSQPVRQTAYNEQFF. The CDR3 bases are TGTGCCAGCTCACAACCAGTCCGACAGACAGCCTACAATGAGCAGTTCTTC.

The chain links TRBV28 to TRBJ2-7; 11 bases are shared with TRBD2. Germline CDR1 MDHEN, CDR2 SYDVKM. V was clipped by 6 bases and J by 3 bases; unmatched bases: 7. This CDR3 region has 15 residues. For the CDR3, the DNA is TGTGCCAGCAGCCGAGGACTAGCGGGTGTCTACGAGCAGTACTTC. Protein product: CASSRGLAGVYEQYF.

The genes are TRBV28 and TRBJ1-3, with 9 nucleotides matching TRBD1. The CDR3 runs 15 residues. J lost 4 bases, V lost 5 bases, and 6 bases had no gene match. Germline assignment: CDR1 MDHEN and CDR2 SYDVKM. CDR3: CASSNTGGAGNTIYF. As DNA, the CDR3 is TGTGCCAGCAGTAATACAGGGGGCGCGGGAAACACCATATATTTT.

V usage is TRBV28 and J usage is TRBJ1-2, with D possibly TRBD1 on 5 matching bases. The germline V gene encodes CDR1 MDHEN and CDR2 SYDVKM. The germline V and J ends were trimmed by 3 bases and 4 bases, with 18 bases remaining between them. This CDR3 has 16 amino acids. The CDR3 spells CASSFRKGAVSYGYTF. Here the CDR3 DNA reads TGTGCCAGCAGTTTTCGTAAAGGGGCCGTCTCCTATGGCTACACCTTC.

J is TRBJ1-2 and V is TRBV7-2; 8 bases agree with TRBD1. The V gene's germline CDR1 is SGHTA and CDR2 FQGNSA. V lost 3 bases to trimming and J lost 4 bases; unmatched junction nucleotides: 4. The CDR3 is 14 amino acids. In DNA form, the CDR3 reads TGTGCCAGCAGCTTGGACAGGGCCTCCTATGGCTACACCTTC. Residues: CASSLDRASYGYTF.

The chain uses TRBV27 and TRBJ2-1; 9 nucleotides agree with TRBD2. The germline V gene has CDR1 MNHEY and CDR2 SMNVEV (reference sequence). The CDR3 is made up of 16 amino acids. The ends lost 3 bases at V and 8 bases at J; junction bases unmatched: 11. The CDR3 reads CASSLLGGRALDEQFF. The CDR3 DNA is TGTGCCAGCAGTTTGCTAGGCGGGAGGGCTCTCGATGAGCAGTTCTTC.

V is TRBV7-9 and J is TRBJ2-3; 7 positions match TRBD2. After removal of 5 bases from V and 0 bases from J, the junction contained 11 bases not matched to a gene. This CDR3 spans 17 amino acids. Per the germline V gene, CDR1 is SEHNR and CDR2 is FQNEAQ (reference sequence). CDR3 region: CASSPVGSGVSTDTQYF. The CDR3 DNA follows: TGTGCCAGCAGCCCCGTTGGGAGCGGGGTTAGCACAGATACGCAGTATTTT.